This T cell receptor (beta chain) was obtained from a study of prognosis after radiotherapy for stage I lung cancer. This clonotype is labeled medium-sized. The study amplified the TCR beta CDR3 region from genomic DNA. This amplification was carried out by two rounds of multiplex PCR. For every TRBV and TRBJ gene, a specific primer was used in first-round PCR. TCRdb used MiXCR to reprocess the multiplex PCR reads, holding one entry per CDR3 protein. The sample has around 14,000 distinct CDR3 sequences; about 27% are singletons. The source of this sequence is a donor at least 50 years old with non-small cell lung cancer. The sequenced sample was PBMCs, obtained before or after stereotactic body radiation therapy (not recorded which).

CDR3 in DNA: TGTGCCAGCAGAAGGACGGCCGACTCCTACGAGCAGTACTTC. Protein product: CASRRTADSYEQYF. The rearrangement links TRBV12-3 or TRBV12-4 to TRBJ2-7, with D unclear. CDR3 size: 14 residues. The V end was cut by 6 bases, the J end by 0 bases, with 12 bases between.